A selection of T cell receptor beta chains follows, all from one sample in a study of memory CD4+ T cells and cytomegalovirus serostatus. The assay was immunoSEQ multiplex PCR, and TCRdb's table has in-frame clones only and misses some. The sample includes about 56,000 clones, roughly 77% of them seen just once. The sequencing sample was made of memory CD4+ T cells from blood. The origin of the receptors is an adult in good health and CMV-seropositive. The CDR3 runs from the conserved cysteine through the conserved F or W. The order of the fields is J gene, V gene, CDR3 protein.

j_gene: TRBJ1-2; v_gene: TRBV2; CDR3aa: CASSVDQYGYTF
j_gene: TRBJ2-5; v_gene: TRBV2; CDR3aa: CASDRVSRETQYF
j_gene: TRBJ1-2; v_gene: TRBV5-6; CDR3aa: CASSLGTGFGYTF
j_gene: TRBJ2-7; v_gene: TRBV19; CDR3aa: CASNPDGSSYEQYF
j_gene: TRBJ1-3; v_gene: TRBV13; CDR3aa: CASSLTRTAGNTIYF
j_gene: TRBJ2-7; v_gene: TRBV29-1; CDR3aa: CSAVPQAGYEQYF
j_gene: TRBJ2-1; v_gene: TRBV15; CDR3aa: CATSRGEAGEDNEQFF
j_gene: TRBJ2-6; v_gene: TRBV29-1; CDR3aa: CSAGGQAGGAGANVLTF
j_gene: TRBJ2-2; v_gene: TRBV28; CDR3aa: CASSLLAQAGELFF
j_gene: TRBJ1-2; v_gene: TRBV7-9; CDR3aa: CASSLGTDYGYTF
j_gene: TRBJ2-1; v_gene: TRBV7-9; CDR3aa: CASSLEGSSYNEQFF
j_gene: TRBJ2-2; v_gene: TRBV11-2; CDR3aa: CASSATSGSNTGELFF
j_gene: TRBJ1-2; v_gene: TRBV13; CDR3aa: CASSLPGQGGGYTF
j_gene: TRBJ2-4; v_gene: TRBV4-2; CDR3aa: CASSQDKGDIQYF
j_gene: TRBJ2-5; v_gene: TRBV21-1; CDR3aa: CARKLVPDRVETQYF
j_gene: TRBJ2-7; v_gene: TRBV5-4; CDR3aa: CASSPGENTGVSSYEQYF
j_gene: TRBJ1-2; v_gene: TRBV6-5; CDR3aa: CASSSTGYYGYTF
j_gene: TRBJ2-6; v_gene: TRBV10-3; CDR3aa: CAIKGQGAPGANVLTF
j_gene: TRBJ1-1; v_gene: TRBV9; CDR3aa: CASSVNWNTEAFF
j_gene: TRBJ1-2; v_gene: TRBV5-4; CDR3aa: CASSPSPTGANGYTF
j_gene: TRBJ1-4; v_gene: TRBV4-3; CDR3aa: CASSQDEQGGTNEKLFF
j_gene: TRBJ2-1; v_gene: TRBV5-1; CDR3aa: CASSGRGENNNEQFF
j_gene: TRBJ2-1; v_gene: TRBV5-4; CDR3aa: CASSSRVVSYNEQFF
j_gene: TRBJ1-2; v_gene: TRBV30; CDR3aa: CAWRGKGRVGSGYTF
j_gene: TRBJ1-1; v_gene: TRBV6-1; CDR3aa: CASSEMTGGGGTEAFF
j_gene: TRBJ2-2; v_gene: TRBV11-2; CDR3aa: CASSYQLSGELFF
j_gene: TRBJ1-1; v_gene: TRBV18; CDR3aa: CASSPKLTQTGLNTEAFF
j_gene: TRBJ1-2; v_gene: TRBV29-1; CDR3aa: CSAGQGRYGYTF
j_gene: TRBJ2-3; v_gene: TRBV30; CDR3aa: CALGLAGGTRTDTQYF
j_gene: TRBJ1-4; v_gene: TRBV19; CDR3aa: CASSPGEREKLFF